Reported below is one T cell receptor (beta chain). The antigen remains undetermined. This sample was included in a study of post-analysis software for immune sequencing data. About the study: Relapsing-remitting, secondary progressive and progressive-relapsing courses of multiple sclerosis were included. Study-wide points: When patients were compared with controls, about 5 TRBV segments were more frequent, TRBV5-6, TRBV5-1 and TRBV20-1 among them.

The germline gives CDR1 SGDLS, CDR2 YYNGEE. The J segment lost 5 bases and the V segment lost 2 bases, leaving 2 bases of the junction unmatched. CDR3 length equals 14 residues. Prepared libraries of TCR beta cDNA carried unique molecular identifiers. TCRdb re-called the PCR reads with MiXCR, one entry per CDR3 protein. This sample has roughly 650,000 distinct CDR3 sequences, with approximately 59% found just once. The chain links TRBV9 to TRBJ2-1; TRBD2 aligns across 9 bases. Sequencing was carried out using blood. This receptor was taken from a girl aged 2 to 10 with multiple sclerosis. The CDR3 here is CASSVSGGHNEQFF. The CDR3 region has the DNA TGTGCCAGCAGCGTTAGCGGGGGCCACAATGAGCAGTTCTTC.